Listed below are T cell receptor beta chains from one sample, sequenced in a study of T cells in Graves' hyperthyroidism and ophthalmopathy. TCRdb passed the multiplex PCR reads through MiXCR, listing each CDR3 protein once. The sample yields 190,000 or so distinct CDR3 sequences, around 20% seen once. What was sequenced was blood. These receptors were collected from a man aged 35 to 55 with Graves' hyperthyroidism. Each CDR3 is given with its conserved first and last residue. A D gene is named only where the DNA matches it firmly. The size field is filled for only some rows; it gives once, few, many or a size class.

J gene	V gene	D gene	clone size	CDR3 protein	CDR3 DNA
TRBJ2-7	TRBV30	NA	many	CAWSVRDEQYF	TGTGCCTGGAGTGTACGGGACGAGCAGTACTTC
TRBJ1-4	TRBV12-3/TRBV12-4	NA	many	CASSGRDDEKLFF	TGTGCCAGCAGTGGCCGGGACGATGAAAAACTGTTTTTT
TRBJ1-4	TRBV5-4	NA	NA	CASSPGAGVANEKLFF	TGTGCCAGCAGCCCGGGCGCCGGAGTAGCTAATGAAAAACTGTTTTTT
TRBJ1-4	TRBV6-1	NA	many	CASSAPRDANEKLFF	TGTGCCAGCAGTGCCCCCCGGGACGCTAATGAAAAACTGTTTTTT
TRBJ1-3	TRBV18	NA	many	CASSPDVYSRAIYF	TGTGCCAGCTCACCTGACGTTTATTCTCGGGCCATATATTTT
TRBJ1-5	TRBV19	NA	many	CASSTLQGRNQPQHF	TGTGCCAGTAGCACCCTACAGGGACGGAATCAGCCCCAGCATTTT
TRBJ1-2	TRBV27	TRBD1	NA	CATRQGGSYGYTF	TGTGCCACCCGACAGGGAGGGAGCTATGGCTACACCTTC
TRBJ2-3	TRBV20-1	NA	many	CSARTVQQGDTQYF	TGCAGTGCTAGAACTGTCCAGCAGGGGGATACGCAGTATTTT
TRBJ1-2	TRBV6-1	NA	NA	CASKNLDTTNGYTF	TGTGCCAGTAAGAATTTGGACACTACGAATGGCTACACCTTC
TRBJ1-5	TRBV7-6	NA	many	CASSLAWSAHNQPQHF	TGTGCCAGCAGCTTAGCGTGGTCGGCCCATAATCAGCCCCAGCATTTT
TRBJ2-1	TRBV12-3/TRBV12-4	TRBD2	few	CASSGTSGGDYNEQFF	TGTGCCAGCAGCGGGACTAGCGGGGGGGATTACAATGAGCAGTTCTTC
TRBJ2-7	TRBV6-5	NA	NA	CASSYNGGSYEQYF	TGTGCCAGCAGTTACAACGGTGGCTCCTACGAGCAGTACTTC
TRBJ2-2	TRBV30	TRBD1	many	CAWPPDRVNTGELFF	TGTGCCTGGCCCCCGGACAGGGTCAACACCGGGGAGCTGTTTTTT
TRBJ1-5	TRBV2	NA	many	CASSQDMGEHQPQHF	TGTGCCAGCAGTCAAGACATGGGCGAGCATCAGCCCCAGCATTTT
TRBJ1-1	TRBV20-1	NA	many	CSASPRMQAFF	TGCAGTGCTAGCCCCAGGATGCAAGCTTTCTTT
TRBJ2-5	TRBV7-2	NA	many	CASSGQLAGWAEYF	TGTGCCAGCAGCGGACAACTGGCGGGTTGGGCGGAGTACTTC
TRBJ2-7	TRBV29-1	TRBD1	few	CSASGTGSSYEQYF	TGCAGCGCCTCCGGGACAGGGTCCTCCTACGAGCAGTACTTC
TRBJ2-1	TRBV28	NA	many	CASSLGYGWPEQFF	TGTGCCAGCAGTTTAGGATATGGGTGGCCTGAGCAGTTCTTC
TRBJ1-6	TRBV28	TRBD1	many	CASSSSTGGGSPLHF	TGTGCCAGCAGTTCCAGCACAGGGGGCGGTTCACCCCTCCACTTT
TRBJ1-2	TRBV11-2	NA	many	CASSLDRLATNYGYTF	TGTGCCAGCAGCTTAGATCGGTTAGCGACTAACTATGGCTACACCTTC
TRBJ2-1	TRBV10-3	NA	many	CAITAASSYNEQFF	TGTGCCATCACCGCGGCGAGCTCCTACAATGAGCAGTTCTTC
TRBJ2-3	TRBV30	NA	many	CAWTTRLEDTQYF	TGTGCCTGGACTACGAGACTAGAAGATACGCAGTATTTT
TRBJ2-3	TRBV5-1	NA	many	CASSSGTGTDTQYF	TGCGCCAGCAGCTCCGGGACTGGCACAGATACGCAGTATTTT
TRBJ1-1	TRBV6-6	TRBD1	many	CATQTGVSTEAFF	TGTGCCACCCAGACAGGGGTTTCAACTGAAGCTTTCTTT
TRBJ2-5	TRBV20-1	NA	many	CSATPGGEETQYF	TGCAGTGCGACCCCAGGTGGGGAAGAGACCCAGTACTTC
TRBJ2-7	TRBV5-1	NA	many	CASSLPGAGGSYEQYF	TGCGCCAGCAGCTTGCCCGGGGCAGGGGGGTCCTACGAGCAGTACTTC
TRBJ2-1	TRBV27	TRBD2	many	CASSPIAGEKGEQFF	TGTGCCAGCAGTCCTATAGCGGGGGAGAAGGGTGAGCAGTTCTTC
TRBJ2-7	TRBV20-1	NA	many	CSARLPPIEQYF	TGCAGTGCTAGACTTCCCCCGATTGAGCAGTACTTC
TRBJ2-1	TRBV6-1	TRBD2	many	CASTSSGAYNEQFF	TGTGCCAGCACCTCTAGCGGGGCATACAATGAGCAGTTCTTC
TRBJ2-3	TRBV5-1	NA	NA	CASSLVDGTDTQYF	TGCGCCAGCAGCTTGGTGGACGGCACAGATACGCAGTATTTT
TRBJ1-1	TRBV2	NA	many	CASSERRNTEAFF	TGTGCCAGCAGTGAGAGAAGGAACACTGAAGCTTTCTTT
TRBJ1-1	TRBV20-1	TRBD1	many	CSASGQGNTEAFF	TGCAGTGCTAGCGGACAGGGGAACACTGAAGCTTTCTTT
TRBJ1-6	TRBV6-5	NA	many	CASSYRVVNSPLHF	TGTGCCAGCAGTTACAGGGTGGTTAATTCACCCCTCCACTTT
TRBJ2-3	TRBV6-4	NA	few	CASSDSTGSGSSTDTQYF	TGTGCCAGCAGTGACTCTACAGGGAGTGGGAGTAGCACAGATACGCAGTATTTT
TRBJ2-5	TRBV25-1	NA	few	CASSFPGVVQETQYF	TGTGCCAGCAGTTTCCCGGGGGTTGTCCAAGAGACCCAGTACTTC
TRBJ1-5	TRBV6-1	NA	many	CASSYRLGSNQPQHF	TGTGCCAGCAGTTACCGACTAGGTAGCAATCAGCCCCAGCATTTT
TRBJ1-1	TRBV24-1	TRBD1	many	CATSDFGQGGGTEAFF	TGTGCCACCAGTGACTTTGGACAGGGAGGGGGCACTGAAGCTTTCTTT
TRBJ1-2	TRBV20-1	TRBD1	many	CSARDLTGVVYGYTF	TGCAGTGCTAGAGATCTGACAGGGGTCGTCTATGGCTACACCTTC
TRBJ2-3	TRBV6-1	TRBD2	many	CASALAGGPQYF	TGTGCCTCGGCCCTAGCGGGGGGGCCGCAGTATTTT
TRBJ1-5	TRBV3-1	TRBD1	NA	CASSQGQGVSNQPQHF	TGTGCCAGCAGCCAAGGACAGGGAGTGAGCAATCAGCCCCAGCATTTT
TRBJ2-7	TRBV20-1	TRBD2	NA	CSAARGGGGGEQYF	TGCAGTGCTGCCCGGGGGGGGGGGGGGGGCGAGCAGTACTTC
TRBJ1-5	TRBV30	TRBD1	NA	CAWSEGQGDQPQHF	TGTGCCTGGAGTGAAGGACAGGGGGATCAGCCCCAGCATTTT
TRBJ2-7	TRBV18	NA	many	CASSPPPGTYEQYF	TGTGCCAGCTCACCACCGCCGGGTACCTACGAGCAGTACTTC
TRBJ2-2	TRBV19	NA	few	CASSIRLGNTGELFF	TGTGCCAGTAGTATAAGGCTGGGGAACACCGGGGAGCTGTTTTTT
TRBJ1-4	TRBV7-2	NA	few	CASSLRGKAITNEKLFF	TGTGCCAGCAGCTTAAGGGGAAAGGCCATAACTAATGAAAAACTGTTTTTT
TRBJ1-2	TRBV20-1	NA	few	CSASSRGYGYTF	TGCAGTGCTAGTAGCAGGGGCTATGGCTACACCTTC
TRBJ1-3	TRBV5-1	NA	NA	CASSLSPGISGNTIYF	TGCGCCAGCAGCTTGTCACCAGGGATCTCTGGAAACACCATATATTTT
TRBJ2-7	TRBV30	NA	NA	CAGDLGTLEQYF	TGTGCCGGGGACTTGGGTACGTTAGAGCAGTACTTC
TRBJ2-2	TRBV4-1	TRBD1	NA	CASSQAIRGSTGELFF	TGCGCCAGCAGCCAAGCTATCAGGGGGTCCACCGGGGAGCTGTTTTTT
TRBJ1-1	TRBV4-3	NA	many	CASSQAGGNTEAFF	TGCGCCAGCAGCCAAGCGGGGGGGAACACTGAAGCTTTCTTT
TRBJ1-6	TRBV7-2	TRBD1	many	CASSEQGPNSPLHF	TGTGCCAGCAGCGAACAGGGGCCGAATTCACCCCTCCACTTT
TRBJ1-3	TRBV6-5	NA	many	CASSYPTGTEGNTIYF	TGTGCCAGCAGTTACCCGACTGGTACAGAAGGAAACACCATATATTTT
TRBJ2-5	TRBV30	TRBD2	many	CAWTSGGAQETQYF	TGTGCCTGGACTAGCGGGGGGGCCCAAGAGACCCAGTACTTC
TRBJ1-2	TRBV24-1	TRBD1	NA	CATSDVTGGADGYTF	TGTGCCACCAGTGACGTGACAGGGGGCGCTGATGGCTACACCTTC